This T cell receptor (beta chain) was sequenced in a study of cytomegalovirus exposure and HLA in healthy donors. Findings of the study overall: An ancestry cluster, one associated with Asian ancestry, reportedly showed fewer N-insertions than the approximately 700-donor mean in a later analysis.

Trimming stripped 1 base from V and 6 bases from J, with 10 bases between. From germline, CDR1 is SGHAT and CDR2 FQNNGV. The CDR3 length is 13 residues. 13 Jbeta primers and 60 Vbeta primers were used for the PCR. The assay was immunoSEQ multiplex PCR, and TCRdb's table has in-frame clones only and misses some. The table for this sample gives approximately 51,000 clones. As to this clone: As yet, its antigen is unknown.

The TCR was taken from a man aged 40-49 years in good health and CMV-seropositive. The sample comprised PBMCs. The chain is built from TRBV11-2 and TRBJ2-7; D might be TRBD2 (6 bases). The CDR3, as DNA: TGTGCCAGCAGCTTAGGGGGAGGCCCCGAGCAGTACTTC. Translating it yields CASSLGGGPEQYF. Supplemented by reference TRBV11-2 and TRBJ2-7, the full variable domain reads EAGVAQSPRYKIIEKRQSVAFWCNPISGHATLYWYQQILGQGPKLLIQFQNNGVVDDSQLPKDRFSAERLKGVDSTLKIQPAKLEDSAVYLCASSLGGGPEQYFGPGTRLTVT.